This entry features one TCR beta chain sequence. Distinct nucleotide sequences in the sample also encode this CDR3. This entry is derived from a study of shared clonotypes between healthy human individuals. The overall study: Donors consisted of a couple of women and three men between 18 and 49.

PBMC DNA, left unsorted, was sequenced on ten immunoSEQ deep assay plates. Under the authors' procedure: Quality scores were absent from the junction-only immunoSEQ sequences, so filtering differed. The protocol was immunoSEQ multiplex PCR, while the TCRdb copy is restricted to in-frame clones and leaves out a portion. V and J calls and clone size come straight from that table; D and trimming were deduced from the DNA. The table shows 400,000 to 500,000 clones, with less than 80% occurring only once. Germline CDR1 SGHAT, CDR2 FQNNGV. CDR3 length: 14 residues. Donors comprised healthy HIV-negative adults lacking recent acute infections or vaccinations.

Sequencing was carried out using PBMCs. The origin of this receptor is a woman aged 40 to 50 in good health. Some clones in this sample may be carry-over from other donors' samples. The V call is TRBV11-2, the J call TRBJ2-5; 7 bases are a match to TRBD2. The tail of the sequence fits TRBJ2-7 better, so the J call may be wrong. CDR3 amino acids: CASSLGRGTYEQYF. The DNA for the CDR3 is TGTGCCAGCAGCTTAGGGCGGGGGACCTACGAGCAGTACTTC.